This T cell receptor (beta chain) comes out of a study of CD8 T cells in Susac syndrome. Germline assignment: CDR1 SGHRS and CDR2 YFSETQ. This CDR3 spans 14 amino acids. The V gene lost 5 bases and the J gene lost 5 bases, with 14 bases spanning the gap. The RNA input was about 0.5 to 1 ug, and it was reverse transcribed with random hexamers. TCRdb re-derived calls from the immunoSEQ multiplex PCR reads in MiXCR, one entry per CDR3 protein. Here the sample spans around 190,000 distinct CDR3 sequences, around 94% being singletons. Patients having Susac syndrome satisfied recently defined diagnostic criteria for definite or probable disease.

The rearrangement links TRBV5-1 to TRBJ2-1, with D tentatively TRBD2 (5 bases). Specimen: CD4+ T cells from PBMCs. This TCR came from a human donor with Susac syndrome. The CDR3 DNA sequence: TGCGCCAGCAGTCGAGGACTCCAGGACAATGAGCAGTTCTTC. Its translation is CASSRGLQDNEQFF.